This T cell receptor (beta chain) appears in the sequencing data of a study of cytomegalovirus exposure and HLA in healthy donors (dated by TCRdb to 2015 to 2018). Study-level background: According to an earlier analysis of a few hundred of the donors, some 180 million T cells yielded roughly 110 million unique TCR beta sequences and approximately 300 Gb of sequence data. An early release covering roughly 580 HLA-typed donors comprised approximately 290 gigabases of sequencing data and roughly 85 million unique TCR sequences. Of the roughly 400 genotyped donors, over 65% fell in the genetic ancestry cluster associated with self-reported Caucasian donors. The study was designed to test whether signatures of past pathogen exposure could be identified by cataloging public T cell receptors. The study used immunosequencing to profile the T cell repertoires of more than 650 subjects and linked those repertoires to cytomegalovirus serostatus. Along with the roughly 670-subject first cohort, a separate validation cohort of over a hundred different subjects was used. To predict cytomegalovirus infection status, the study brought together high-throughput TCR immunosequencing, statistical association of individual TCRs with disease status, and machine learning. To study patterns of TCR occurrence, a later analysis re-analyzed previously published TCR beta repertoires from hundreds of donors and added high-resolution HLA genotyping. Rather than drawing on any new phenotypic data, the later analysis identified candidate immune exposures from TCR beta sequences and the way those sequences occurred across donors. An earlier analysis of approximately 580 of the donors used high-throughput TCR beta sequencing to judge whether each TCR beta V gene segment behaved as functional or pseudogenic. Donor age, sex, ethnicity and CMV serostatus were compiled alongside the repertoire data. A later genetic analysis used genome-wide SNP genotypes for about 60% of the roughly 670 donors, treating that subset as a discovery cohort. All discovery cohort repertoires had been generated on a single sequencing platform. Class I and class II HLA loci were covered by the typing at four-digit resolution. The number of typed donors differed by locus: roughly 620-640 for A, B, C, DRB1 and DQB1; some 500 for DQA1; around 580 for DPA1; and some 470 for DPB1. Because of strong linkage in the cohort, four to six DR-DQ haplotypes were treated as single units for association and clustering. On average, roughly 240,000 unique TCR beta nucleotide sequences were sequenced per donor among about 400 genotyped donors of the cohort, with roughly 18% of those sequences being non-productive.

Paper-wide results and their limitations: In an earlier analysis of some 550 of the donors, most TCR beta V segments were observed in productive rearrangements about 90% or about 30% of the time, broadly matching IMGT annotations. While some public TCRs were present in many individuals, most TCR sequences turned up only very rarely across donors. It was suggested by the authors that the approach could potentially be generalized to other disease states and immunological phenotypes. The study listed 164 TCR beta chains as associated with cytomegalovirus. A later analysis associated about 17,000 TCR beta sequences with specific HLA alleles at a false discovery rate of 0.05. Sequencing depth was assumed to be roughly uniform across donors in the presence/absence analyses, though that assumption may not hold. The sequencing pipeline was judged likely to have produced a cluster of highly shared sequence variants as a technical artifact. In a later genetic analysis, a missense DCLRE1C variant was associated with V-gene and J-gene trimming of TCR beta chains, and the association was replicated in an independent cohort. Correlated functional status among segregating V segments might reflect linkage disequilibrium, but an unknown experimental factor could not be ruled out. According to a later analysis, most CMV-associated TCR beta chains appeared to be HLA-restricted, and the HLA associations seemed to be driven largely by CMV exposure. Several of the top co-occurrence clusters appeared to be linked to parvovirus B19, influenza, CMV and Epstein-Barr virus, according to a later analysis. For the cohort, immune exposure information was limited to CMV serostatus. Three of the identified cytomegalovirus-associated TCR beta chains were confirmed in vitro to be specific for cytomegalovirus antigens. According to a later analysis, TCR association rates differed among HLA loci, with DRB1 alleles showing the most associated TCRs and HLA-C alleles showing the fewest. Because counts were too low, seventeen rarely observed V segments, including chromosome 9 orphons, were excluded from the earlier analysis of a few hundred of the donors. A further reported finding was that TCR beta sequences accurately predicted the HLA-A and HLA-B alleles for most subjects in the first cohort. Because some donors lacked HLA typing at each locus, the association tests relied only on the typed subset. Assigning TCR associations to individual alleles was difficult when HLA alleles, especially DR and DQ, strongly co-occurred. Cytomegalovirus status was reported to be diagnosed by the classifier with high specificity and sensitivity in both the original and validation cohorts. In a later analysis, HLA-associated TCR beta chains were found to be more clonally expanded and to have lower generation probabilities than equally common non-associated chains. In this cohort, only TCR beta chains were sequenced, and detectable features were limited by the absence of alpha or paired-chain data. Some IMGT-functional V segments, including TRBV6-2 and TRBV6-3, could not be distinguished by the 87-base-pair reads and were therefore excluded. A later genetic analysis reported fewer N-insertions in productive TCRs among donors in an Asian-associated ancestry cluster than the roughly 720-donor mean.

In total, 600 or so healthy bone marrow donors made up the cohort. Cohort members were all nominally healthy when sampled, although unrecorded immune exposures were likely present. The donor was CMV seropositive and was included in the group of about 290 seropositive cohort members. Every donor gave a peripheral blood sample, and the peripheral blood mononuclear cells from that sample were used for TCR beta sequencing. The Qiagen DNeasy Blood Extraction Kit was used to extract genomic DNA from the blood cell samples. There are 14 amino acids in the CDR3, from cysteine to phenylalanine inclusive. The retained sequence is limited to the CDR3, 42 bases, with the frame set at the first base. CDR1 is given as SGHDT and CDR2 as YYEEEE, both from the germline V gene. V and J are trimmed by 2 bases and 2 bases, and the gene matches miss 0 bases of the junction. The library relied on the immunoSEQ multiplex PCR assay. For the multiplex PCR, a mixture combining 60 forward primers for TCR Vbeta segments and 13 reverse primers for TCR Jbeta segments was used. The CDR3 region of rearranged TCR beta genes was amplified from genomic DNA by a multiplex PCR assay. On the Illumina HiSeq System, the amplified TCR beta libraries were sequenced as 87-base-pair reads. The study's processing was this. Across the 500 to 750 repertoires, a later analysis counted 75 million to 90 million unique TCR beta chains, roughly 11 million of which were shared by at least two donors. A nearest-neighbor algorithm error-corrected the raw reads and collapsed the reads into unique sequences, merging closely related sequences to remove PCR and sequencing errors. Alignment of CDR3 sequences to IMGT reference sequences was used to assign V, D and J gene segments. Each retained sequence needed at least a six-nucleotide match to both a V gene segment and a J gene segment. A rearrangement counted as productive if the CDR3 had no stop codons and remained in frame with V and J, and every other rearrangement counted as non-productive. Following IMGT convention, CDR3 was defined as the stretch from the second conserved V-encoded cysteine up to the conserved J-encoded phenylalanine. Sequences without an unambiguous match to a single V gene segment were excluded from the earlier analysis of 587 of the donors. An earlier analysis of approximately 590 of the donors classified V segments as functional when productive rearrangements were above 56.7% and as segregating when the standard deviation between donors was above 5%. A statistical classification framework was developed to diagnose cytomegalovirus status using the catalog of TCR beta chain sequences. V and J gene assignment, in a later analysis, came from comparing TCR nucleotide sequences with IMGT/GENE-DB human TR gene sequences. The TCRdist pipeline was used in a later analysis to assign CDR3 sequences and most-parsimonious VDJ recombination scenarios. In a later analysis, every TCR beta chain was defined by the combination of its CDR3 amino acid sequence and its V-gene family, and reads without a unique V-gene family were dropped. To address suspected cross-contamination and a sequencing artifact, a later analysis removed 592 highly shared, low-generation-probability nucleotide sequences. For each public chain, a later analysis derived a clonal expansion index from normalized ranks of inferred template counts within each repertoire. A later analysis computed generation probabilities with a VDJ recombination model fitted to out-of-frame rearrangements, and checked the results against IGoR. In a later analysis, hypergeometric tests were used to score TCR-TCR, TCR-HLA and TCR-CMV co-occurrence, with a repertoire-size bias correction applied to TCR pairs. A later analysis estimated false discovery rates by permuting HLA or CMV assignments 20 times. A later analysis grouped co-occurring TCRs with DBSCAN, adding TCRdist sequence similarity when clustering within HLA-allele-positive subsets. For co-occurrence clustering, repertoires with fewer than 30,000 or more than 120,000 public chains were excluded, along with five repertoires with anomalous nucleotide sharing. TCRdb obtained this table from immuneACCESS and retained in-frame rearrangements with V and J assigned. These tables miss some clones; where compared with another copy, unresolved V genes account for less than half of the shortfall, and the remainder is unexplained. V, J and clone size derive from that table, while D and trimming were established from the DNA sequence. The sample records about 130,000 clones, around 67% of which are singletons. The top ten clonotypes cover around 2.1% of the sample.

As concerns this clone: Its binding antigen is unknown. No base quality information exists; no much larger clone differs at one position.

The sequence is built from TRBV5-6 and TRBJ2-1; TRBD1 matches 8 bases in the middle. The material sequenced was PBMCs. This clonotype originated in a woman between 35 and 50 years old in good health and CMV-seropositive. In nucleotide form, the sequence is TGTGCCAGCAGCTTCAGGGGGCCCTACAATGAGCAGTTCTTC. Translated, this is CASSFRGPYNEQFF. Outside the CDR3, residues come from the reference TRBV5-6 and TRBJ2-1 proteins, so the full variable domain is: DAGVTQSPTHLIKTRGQQVTLRCSPKSGHDTVSWYQQALGQGPQFIFQYYEEEERQRGNFPDRFSGHQFPNYSSELNVNALLLGDSALYLCASSFRGPYNEQFFGPGTRLTVL.